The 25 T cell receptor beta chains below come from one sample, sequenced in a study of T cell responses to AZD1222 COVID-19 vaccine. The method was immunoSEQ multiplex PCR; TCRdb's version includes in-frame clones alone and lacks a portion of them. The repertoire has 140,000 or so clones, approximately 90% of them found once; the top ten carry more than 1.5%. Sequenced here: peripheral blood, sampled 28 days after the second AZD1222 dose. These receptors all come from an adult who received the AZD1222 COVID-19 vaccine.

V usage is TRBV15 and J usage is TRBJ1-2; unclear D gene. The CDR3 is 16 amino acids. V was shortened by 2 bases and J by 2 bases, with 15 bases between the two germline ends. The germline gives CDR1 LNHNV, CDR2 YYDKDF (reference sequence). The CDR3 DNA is TGTGCCACCAGCAGACTCCCCAAGGAGTTAAACTATGGCTACACCTTC. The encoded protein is CATSRLPKELNYGYTF.

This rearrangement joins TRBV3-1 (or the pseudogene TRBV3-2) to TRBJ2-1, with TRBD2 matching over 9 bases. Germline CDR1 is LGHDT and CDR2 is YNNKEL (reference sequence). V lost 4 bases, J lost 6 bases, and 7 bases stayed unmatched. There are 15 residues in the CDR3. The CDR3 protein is CASSRPGTSSNEQFF. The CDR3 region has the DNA TGTGCCAGCAGCCGGCCCGGGACTAGCAGCAATGAGCAGTTCTTC.

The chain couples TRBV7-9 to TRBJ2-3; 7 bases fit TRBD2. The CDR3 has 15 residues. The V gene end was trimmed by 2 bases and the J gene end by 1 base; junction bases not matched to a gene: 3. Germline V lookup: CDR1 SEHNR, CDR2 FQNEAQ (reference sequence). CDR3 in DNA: TGTGCCAGCAGCTTAATGGGACTACGCACAGATACGCAGTATTTT. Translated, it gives CASSLMGLRTDTQYF.

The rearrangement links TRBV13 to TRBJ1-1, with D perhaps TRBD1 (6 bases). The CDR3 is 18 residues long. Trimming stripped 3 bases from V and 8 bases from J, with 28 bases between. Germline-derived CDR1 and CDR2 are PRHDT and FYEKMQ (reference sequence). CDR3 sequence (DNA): TGTGCCAGCAGCTTGGGCCAGGGGATCCACGCAGAGGAATCCGAAGCTTTCTTT. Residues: CASSLGQGIHAEESEAFF.

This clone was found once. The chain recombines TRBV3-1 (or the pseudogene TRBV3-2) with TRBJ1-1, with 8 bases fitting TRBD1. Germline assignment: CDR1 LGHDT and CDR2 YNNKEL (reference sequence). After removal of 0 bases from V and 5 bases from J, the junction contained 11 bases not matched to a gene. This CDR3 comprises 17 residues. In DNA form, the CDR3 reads TGTGCCAGCAGCCAAGATGGGTTAATACAGGGGGAGACTGAAGCTTTCTTT. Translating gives CASSQDGLIQGETEAFF.

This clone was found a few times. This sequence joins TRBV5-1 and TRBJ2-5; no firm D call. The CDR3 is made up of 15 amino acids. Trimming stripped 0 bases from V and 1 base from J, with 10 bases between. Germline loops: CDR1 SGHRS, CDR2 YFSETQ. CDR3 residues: CASSLGYISQETQYF. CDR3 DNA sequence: TGCGCCAGCAGCTTGGGGTACATAAGCCAAGAGACCCAGTACTTC.

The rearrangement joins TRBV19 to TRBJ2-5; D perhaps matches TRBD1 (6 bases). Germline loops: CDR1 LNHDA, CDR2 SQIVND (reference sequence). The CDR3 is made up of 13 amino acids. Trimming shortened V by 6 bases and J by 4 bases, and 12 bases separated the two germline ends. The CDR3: CASRPTGTETQYF. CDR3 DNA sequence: TGTGCCAGTAGGCCCACAGGGACAGAGACCCAGTACTTC.

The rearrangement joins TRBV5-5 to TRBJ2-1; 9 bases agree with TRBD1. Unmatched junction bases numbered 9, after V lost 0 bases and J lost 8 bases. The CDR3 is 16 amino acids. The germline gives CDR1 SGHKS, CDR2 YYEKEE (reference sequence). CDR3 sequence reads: CASSLVPGQGWDEQFF. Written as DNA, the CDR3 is TGTGCCAGCAGCTTGGTCCCGGGACAGGGTTGGGATGAGCAGTTCTTC.

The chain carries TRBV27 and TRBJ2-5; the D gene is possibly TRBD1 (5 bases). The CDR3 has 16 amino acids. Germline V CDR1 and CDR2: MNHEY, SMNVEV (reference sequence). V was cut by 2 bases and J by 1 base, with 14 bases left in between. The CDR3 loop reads CASSLSVQAFQETQYF. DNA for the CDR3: TGTGCCAGCAGTTTAAGTGTACAGGCGTTCCAAGAGACCCAGTACTTC.

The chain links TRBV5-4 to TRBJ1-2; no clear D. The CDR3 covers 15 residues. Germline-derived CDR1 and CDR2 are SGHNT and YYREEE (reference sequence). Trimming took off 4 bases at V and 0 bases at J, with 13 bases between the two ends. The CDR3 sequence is CASSPGGWTNYGYTF. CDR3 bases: TGTGCCAGCAGCCCTGGAGGCTGGACTAACTATGGCTACACCTTC. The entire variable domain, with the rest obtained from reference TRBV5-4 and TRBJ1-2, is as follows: ETGVTQSPTHLIKTRGQQVTLRCSSQSGHNTVSWYQQALGQGPQFIFQYYREEENGRGNFPPRFSGLQFPNYSSELNVNALELDDSALYLCASSPGGWTNYGYTFGSGTRLTVV.

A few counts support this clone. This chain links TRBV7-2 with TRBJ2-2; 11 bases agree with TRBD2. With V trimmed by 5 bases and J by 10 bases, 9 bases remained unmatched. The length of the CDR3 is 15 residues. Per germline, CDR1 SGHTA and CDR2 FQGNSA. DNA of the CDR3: TGTGCCAGCAGCCCTTTTAGCGGGGGGGCTGTGGAGCTGTTTTTT. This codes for CASSPFSGGAVELFF.

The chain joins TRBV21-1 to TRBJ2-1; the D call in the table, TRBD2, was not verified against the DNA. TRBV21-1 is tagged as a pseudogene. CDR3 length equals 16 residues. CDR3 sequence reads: CASSKSGGLYYNEQFF. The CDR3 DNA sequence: TGTGCCAGCAGCAAAAGCGGCGGTTTATACTACAATGAGCAGTTCTTC.

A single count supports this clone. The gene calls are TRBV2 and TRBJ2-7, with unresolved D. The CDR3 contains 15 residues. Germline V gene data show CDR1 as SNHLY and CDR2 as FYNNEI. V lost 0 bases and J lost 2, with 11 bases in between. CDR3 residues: CASSEAGIRAYEQYF. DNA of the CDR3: TGTGCCAGCAGTGAAGCGGGGATTCGGGCCTACGAGCAGTACTTC.

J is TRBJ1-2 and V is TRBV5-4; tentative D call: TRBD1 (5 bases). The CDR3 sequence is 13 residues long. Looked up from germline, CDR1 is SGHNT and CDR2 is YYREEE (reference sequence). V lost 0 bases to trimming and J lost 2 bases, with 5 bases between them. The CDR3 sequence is CASSLGQNYGYTF. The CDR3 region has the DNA TGTGCCAGCAGCTTGGGACAGAACTATGGCTACACCTTC.

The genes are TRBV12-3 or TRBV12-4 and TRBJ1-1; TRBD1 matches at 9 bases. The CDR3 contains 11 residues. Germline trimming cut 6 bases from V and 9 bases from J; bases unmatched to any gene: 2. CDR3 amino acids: CASRGQGKAFF. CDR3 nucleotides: TGTGCCAGCAGAGGACAGGGGAAAGCTTTCTTT.

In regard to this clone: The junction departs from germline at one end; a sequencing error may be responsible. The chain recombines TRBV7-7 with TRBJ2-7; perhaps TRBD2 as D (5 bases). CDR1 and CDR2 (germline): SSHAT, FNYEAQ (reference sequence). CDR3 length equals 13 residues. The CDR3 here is CASSLAGDGEQYF. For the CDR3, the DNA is TGTGCTAGCAGCTTAGCCGGGGATGGCGAGCAGTACTTC.

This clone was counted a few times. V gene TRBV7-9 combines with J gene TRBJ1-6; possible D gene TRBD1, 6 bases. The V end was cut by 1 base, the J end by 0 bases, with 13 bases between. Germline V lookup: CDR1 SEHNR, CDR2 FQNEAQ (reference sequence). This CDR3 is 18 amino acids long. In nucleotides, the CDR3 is TGTGCCAGCAGCTTAGTTGGGACATCAGGCTCCTATAATTCACCCCTCCACTTT. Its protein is CASSLVGTSGSYNSPLHF.

CDR3 DNA sequence: TGTGCCAGCAGCTTAGAAGTGCGGAACACTGAAGCTTTCTTT. Translation gives CASSLEVRNTEAFF. This rearrangement joins TRBV7-8 to TRBJ1-1, with D unresolved. V lost 1 base and J 1 base, leaving 7 bases between the germline ends. This CDR3 has 14 residues. The V gene's germline CDR1 is SGHVS and CDR2 FQNEAQ.

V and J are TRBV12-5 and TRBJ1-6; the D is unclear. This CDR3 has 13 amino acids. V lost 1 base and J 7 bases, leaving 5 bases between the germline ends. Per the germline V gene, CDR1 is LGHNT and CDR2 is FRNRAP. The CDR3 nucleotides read TGTGCTAGTGGTTTGGGGACGAATTCACCCCTCCACTTT. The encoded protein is CASGLGTNSPLHF.

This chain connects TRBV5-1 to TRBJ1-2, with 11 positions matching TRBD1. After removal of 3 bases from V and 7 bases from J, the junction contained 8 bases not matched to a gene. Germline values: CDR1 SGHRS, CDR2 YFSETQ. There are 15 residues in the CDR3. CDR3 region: CASSSPGTGGRGYTF. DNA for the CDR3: TGCGCCAGCAGCTCGCCTGGGACAGGGGGTCGTGGCTACACCTTC. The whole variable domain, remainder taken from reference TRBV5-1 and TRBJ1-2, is KAGVTQTPRYLIKTRGQQVTLSCSPISGHRSVSWYQQTPGQGLQFLFEYFSETQRNKGNFPGRFSGRQFSNSRSEMNVSTLELGDSALYLCASSSPGTGGRGYTFGSGTRLTVV.

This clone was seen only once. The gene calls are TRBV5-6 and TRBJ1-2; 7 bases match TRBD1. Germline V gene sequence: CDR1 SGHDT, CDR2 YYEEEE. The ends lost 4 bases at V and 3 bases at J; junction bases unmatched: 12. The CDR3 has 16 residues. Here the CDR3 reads CASSPQGSEGYYGYTF. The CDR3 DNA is TGTGCCAGCAGCCCACAGGGGAGCGAAGGGTACTATGGCTACACCTTC.

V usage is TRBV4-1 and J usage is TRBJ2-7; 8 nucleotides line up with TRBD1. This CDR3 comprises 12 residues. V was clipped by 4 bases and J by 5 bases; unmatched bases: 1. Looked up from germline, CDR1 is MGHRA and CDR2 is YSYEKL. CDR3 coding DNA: TGCGCCAGCAGCCTGACAGGGGACGAGCAGTACTTC. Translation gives CASSLTGDEQYF.

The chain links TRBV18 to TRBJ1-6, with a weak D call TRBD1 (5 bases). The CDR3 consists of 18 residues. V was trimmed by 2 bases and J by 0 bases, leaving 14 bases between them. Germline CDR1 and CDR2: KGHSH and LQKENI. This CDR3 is CASSPYAGKSSYNSPLHF. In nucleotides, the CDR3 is TGTGCCAGCTCACCATACGCAGGGAAAAGCTCCTATAATTCACCCCTCCACTTT. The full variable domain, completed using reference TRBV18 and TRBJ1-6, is NAGVMQNPRHLVRRRGQEARLRCSPMKGHSHVYWYRQLPEEGLKFMVYLQKENIIDESGMPKERFSAEFPKEGPSILRIQQVVRGDSAAYFCASSPYAGKSSYNSPLHFGNGTRLTVT.

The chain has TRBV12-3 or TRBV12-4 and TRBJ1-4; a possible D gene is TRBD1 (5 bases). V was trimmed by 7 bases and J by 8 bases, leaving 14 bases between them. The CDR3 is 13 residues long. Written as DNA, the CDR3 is TGTGCCAGCACCTCAGGGCGGATCGAAAAACTGTTTTTT. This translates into CASTSGRIEKLFF.

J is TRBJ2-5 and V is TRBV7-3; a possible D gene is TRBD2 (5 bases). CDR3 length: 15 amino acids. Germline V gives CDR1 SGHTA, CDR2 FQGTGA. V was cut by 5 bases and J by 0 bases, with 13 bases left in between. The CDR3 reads CASSPLGEYQETQYF. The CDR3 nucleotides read TGTGCCAGCAGCCCCCTCGGGGAGTACCAAGAGACCCAGTACTTC.